These 3 T cell receptor beta chains were sequenced from one sample in a study of CD8 T cells in Susac syndrome. RNA was extracted with the RNeasy kit, and a quantity of about 0.45 to 1 ug was reverse transcribed using random hexamers. MiXCR was run by TCRdb on the immunoSEQ multiplex PCR reads, yielding one entry per CDR3 protein. The sample includes approximately 94,000 distinct CDR3 sequences, 95% of them seen just once. Sequencing was performed on CD8+ T cells from PBMCs. Every receptor here comes from a human donor with Susac syndrome.

J is TRBJ2-1 and V is TRBV9; D remains ambiguous. This CDR3 contains 12 residues. Germline V CDR1 and CDR2: SGDLS, YYNGEE. V was trimmed by 3 bases and J by 13 bases, leaving 14 bases between them. CDR3 nucleotides: TGTGCCAGCAGCGGCCCGGACCTGGGTCAGTTCTTC. It is translated as CASSGPDLGQFF.

The gene calls are TRBV18 and TRBJ2-7; no reliable D call. The germline CDR1 and CDR2 sequences are KGHSH and LQKENI. The CDR3 totals 13 residues. Trimming took 6 bases from V and 2 from J, leaving 11 bases between them. The CDR3 nucleotides read TGTGCCAGCTCTGATGACCGAGCCTACGAGCAGTACTTC. This translates into CASSDDRAYEQYF.

The rearrangement links TRBV29-1 to TRBJ1-5, with a weak D call TRBD1 (6 bases). This CDR3 contains 10 residues. Deletions cut 7 bases from V and 14 bases from J, with 15 bases between. Germline values: CDR1 SQVTM, CDR2 ANQGSEA. The CDR3, as DNA: TGCAGCGCCCCCTTGGGACACAAGCATTTT. Amino acid sequence: CSAPLGHKHF.